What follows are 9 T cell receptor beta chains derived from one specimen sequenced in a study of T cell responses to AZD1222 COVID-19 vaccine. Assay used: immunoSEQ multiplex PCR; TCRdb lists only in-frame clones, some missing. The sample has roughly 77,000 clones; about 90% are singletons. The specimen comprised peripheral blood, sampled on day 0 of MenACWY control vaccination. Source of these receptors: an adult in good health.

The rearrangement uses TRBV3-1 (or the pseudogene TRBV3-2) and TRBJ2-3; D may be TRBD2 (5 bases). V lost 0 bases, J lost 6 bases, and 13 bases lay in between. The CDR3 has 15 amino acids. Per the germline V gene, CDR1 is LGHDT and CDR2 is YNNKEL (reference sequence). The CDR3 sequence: CASSQESSFSDTQYF. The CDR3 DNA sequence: TGTGCCAGCAGCCAAGAGTCTAGCTTTTCCGATACGCAGTATTTT.

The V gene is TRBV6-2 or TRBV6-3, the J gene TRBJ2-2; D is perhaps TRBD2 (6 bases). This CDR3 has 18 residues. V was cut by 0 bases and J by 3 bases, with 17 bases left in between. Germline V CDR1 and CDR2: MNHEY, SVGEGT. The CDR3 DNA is TGTGCCAGCAGTTACTCGATAGTGGCGCCGGGGGACACCGGGGAGCTGTTTTTT. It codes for CASSYSIVAPGDTGELFF.

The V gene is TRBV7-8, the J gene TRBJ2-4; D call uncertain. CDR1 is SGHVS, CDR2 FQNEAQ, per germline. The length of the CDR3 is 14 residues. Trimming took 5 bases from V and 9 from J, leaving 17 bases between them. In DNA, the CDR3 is TGTGCCAGCAGCCCTGTGTGGGGAACGGCCATTCAGTACTTC. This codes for CASSPVWGTAIQYF.

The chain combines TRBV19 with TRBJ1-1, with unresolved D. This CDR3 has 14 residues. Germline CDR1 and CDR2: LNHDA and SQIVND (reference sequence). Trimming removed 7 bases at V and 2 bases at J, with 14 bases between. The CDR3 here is CASTATPLNTEAFF. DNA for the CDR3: TGTGCCAGTACCGCTACCCCCTTAAACACTGAAGCTTTCTTT.

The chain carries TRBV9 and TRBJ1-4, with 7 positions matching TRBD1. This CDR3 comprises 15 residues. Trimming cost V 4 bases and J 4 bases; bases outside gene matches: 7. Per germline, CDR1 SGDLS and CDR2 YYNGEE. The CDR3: CASSPNRGINEKLFF. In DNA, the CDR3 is TGTGCCAGCAGCCCCAACAGGGGTATTAATGAAAAACTGTTTTTT.

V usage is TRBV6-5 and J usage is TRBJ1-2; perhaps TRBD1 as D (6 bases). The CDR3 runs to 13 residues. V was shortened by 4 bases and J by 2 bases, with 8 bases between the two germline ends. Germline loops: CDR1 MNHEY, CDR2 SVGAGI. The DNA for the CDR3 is TGTGCCAGCAGTTGGGGACAAAACTATGGCTACACCTTC. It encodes CASSWGQNYGYTF.

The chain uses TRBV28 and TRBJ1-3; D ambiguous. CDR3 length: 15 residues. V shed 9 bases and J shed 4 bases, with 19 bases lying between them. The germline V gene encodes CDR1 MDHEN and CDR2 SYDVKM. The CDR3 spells CASSRLQAGGNTIYF. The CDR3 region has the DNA TGTGCCAGTTCCAGGCTCCAAGCGGGAGGAAACACCATATATTTT. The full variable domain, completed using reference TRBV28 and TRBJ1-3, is DVKVTQSSRYLVKRTGEKVFLECVQDMDHENMFWYRQDPGLGLRLIYFSYDVKMKEKGDIPEGYSVSREKKERFSLILESASTNQTSMYLCASSRLQAGGNTIYFGEGSWLTVV.

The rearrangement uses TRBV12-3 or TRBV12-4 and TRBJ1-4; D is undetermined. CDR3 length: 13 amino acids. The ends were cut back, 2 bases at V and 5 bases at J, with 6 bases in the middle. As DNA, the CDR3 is TGTGCCAGCAGTTTACAGGAAAATGAAAAACTGTTTTTT. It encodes CASSLQENEKLFF.

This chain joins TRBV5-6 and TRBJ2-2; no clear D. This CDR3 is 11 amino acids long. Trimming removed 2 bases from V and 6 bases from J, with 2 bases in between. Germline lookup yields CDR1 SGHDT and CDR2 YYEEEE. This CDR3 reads CASSFAGELFF. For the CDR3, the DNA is TGTGCCAGCAGCTTCGCCGGGGAGCTGTTTTTT.